These 24 T cell receptor beta chains originate from one sample sequenced in a study of OX40 agonist ivuxolimab in advanced cancers. TCRdb's copy holds only in-frame clones and misses some; the assay was immunoSEQ multiplex PCR. This sample has some 44,000 clones, with around 80% found just once. The source material was CD4+ or CD8+ T cells sorted from blood, sampled in a trial of the OX40 agonist ivuxolimab. Source of these receptors: an adult with an advanced solid tumor such as melanoma, head and neck, liver or kidney cancer.

This CDR3 reads CASSLDTLRNQPQHF. In nucleotides, the CDR3 is TGTGCCAGCAGCTTGGACACCCTAAGAAATCAGCCCCAGCATTTT. The chain has TRBV11-2 and TRBJ1-5, with D possibly TRBD1 on 5 matching bases. V was clipped by 3 bases and J by 4 bases, with 13 bases between them. This CDR3 comprises 15 residues. Germline V CDR1 and CDR2: SGHAT, FQNNGV.

This rearrangement joins TRBV19 to TRBJ2-5, with a possible D match to TRBD2 (5 bases). Trimming stripped 5 bases from V and 5 bases from J, with 12 bases between. Germline V gives CDR1 LNHDA, CDR2 SQIVND (reference sequence). The CDR3 covers 13 residues. CDR3 sequence: CASSENTGETQYF. The CDR3 DNA reads TGTGCCAGTAGTGAAAATACGGGGGAGACCCAGTACTTC.

The rearrangement uses TRBV5-5 and TRBJ1-5, with D unresolved. Trimming pared 2 bases from V and 4 bases from J, leaving 4 bases between. Germline CDR1 and CDR2: SGHKS and YYEKEE (reference sequence). The CDR3 contains 12 residues. CDR3 sequence: CASSFFNQPQHF. The CDR3 DNA reads TGTGCCAGCAGCTTTTTTAATCAGCCCCAGCATTTT.

By share, this clone ranks as medium-sized (0.01 to 0.1%). This chain links TRBV2 with TRBJ1-2; 9 bases map to TRBD1. Germline CDR1 is SNHLY and CDR2 is FYNNEI. J gave up 6 bases and V 6 bases, and 8 bases lay outside the gene matches. The CDR3 runs 14 residues. The CDR3 DNA is TGTGCCAGCAGAAAGGACAGGGGAGCACATGGCTACACCTTC. Translating it yields CASRKDRGAHGYTF.

This sequence joins TRBV6-5 and TRBJ1-5; D gene unclear. Between the trimmed V and J ends, which lost 2 bases and 6 bases, there was a span of 11 bases. The germline V gene has CDR1 MNHEY and CDR2 SVGAGI. The CDR3 contains 14 residues. The CDR3 region has the DNA TGTGCCAGCAGTTACGTGGAGGACGGTCAGCCCCAGCATTTT. Translating it yields CASSYVEDGQPQHF.

The chain links TRBV6-1 to TRBJ1-5; TRBD1 is a possible D gene (6 bases). This CDR3 is 14 amino acids long. CDR1 MNHNS and CDR2 SASEGT come from the germline V gene. The V end lost 2 bases, the J end lost 8 bases, and 13 bases lay between the germline ends. CDR3 nucleotide sequence: TGTGCCAGCAGTGAAACTCTCAGGGGAAAGCCCCAGCATTTT. It specifies CASSETLRGKPQHF.

J is TRBJ1-1 and V is TRBV19, with unresolved D. From germline, CDR1 is LNHDA and CDR2 SQIVND (reference sequence). This CDR3 contains 14 residues. The germline V and J ends were trimmed by 1 base and 6 bases, with 12 bases remaining between them. DNA of the CDR3: TGTGCCAGTAGTATAGGGGGAGGAGGGCCTGAAGCTTTCTTT. Protein: CASSIGGGGPEAFF.

The rearrangement uses TRBV5-8 and TRBJ1-1; TRBD1 agrees at 7 bases. Germline loops: CDR1 SGHTS, CDR2 YDEGEE. V gave up 4 bases and J gave up 0 bases; unmatched junction bases: 18. This CDR3 has 19 residues. CDR3 DNA: TGTGCCAGCAGCCGCGTCCCCGGGGGACAGAGGCTCATGAACACTGAAGCTTTCTTT. Residues: CASSRVPGGQRLMNTEAFF.

The chain links TRBV5-4 to TRBJ2-1; 8 positions match TRBD1. Germline loops: CDR1 SGHNT, CDR2 YYREEE (reference sequence). The CDR3 has 17 residues. J gave up 2 bases and V 2 bases, and 9 bases lay outside the gene matches. The CDR3 DNA sequence: TGTGCCAGCAGCTTATTAGCCGGGACAGGTGCCTACAATGAGCAGTTCTTC. As protein: CASSLLAGTGAYNEQFF.

V is TRBV25-1 and J is TRBJ2-5; TRBD1 matches 12 bases. The germline V gene encodes CDR1 MGHDK and CDR2 SYGVNS. Unmatched junction bases numbered 9, after V lost 1 base and J lost 9 bases. The CDR3 runs to 16 residues. Here the CDR3 DNA reads TGTGCCAGCAGTGAATCCGGGACAGGGGGCGCGTGGGCCCAGTACTTC. Encoded protein: CASSESGTGGAWAQYF.

This chain joins TRBV5-4 and TRBJ2-3; D call uncertain. V was shortened by 0 bases and J by 2 bases, with 13 bases between the two germline ends. Looked up from germline, CDR1 is SGHNT and CDR2 is YYREEE (reference sequence). The CDR3 has 16 amino acids. CDR3 nucleotides: TGTGCCAGCAGCTTGGAGAAGTCAAGATCCACAGATACGCAGTATTTT. Protein sequence: CASSLEKSRSTDTQYF.

This chain links TRBV20-1 with TRBJ1-1; no firm D call. The CDR3 sequence is 11 residues long. Germline V CDR1 and CDR2: DFQATT, SNEGSKA (reference sequence). Trimming cost V 6 bases and J 2 bases, with 7 bases left between them. CDR3 residues: CSAGYNTEAFF. In DNA, the CDR3 is TGCAGTGCAGGGTATAACACTGAAGCTTTCTTT.

This clone is a singleton in its sample. This chain connects TRBV6-1 to TRBJ2-7, with D unresolved. Between the trimmed V and J ends, which lost 6 bases and 0 bases, there was a span of 12 bases. The CDR3 is made up of 14 amino acids. CDR1 and CDR2 (germline): MNHNS, SASEGT. This CDR3 reads CASRRNTFSYEQYF. Written as DNA, the CDR3 is TGTGCCAGCAGAAGAAATACCTTCTCCTACGAGCAGTACTTC.

The rearrangement links TRBV6-5 to TRBJ2-1; unclear D gene. CDR3 length: 12 residues. Trimming shortened V by 8 bases and J by 0 bases, and 5 bases separated the two germline ends. The germline V gene has CDR1 MNHEY and CDR2 SVGAGI. Written as DNA, the CDR3 is TGTGCCAGCCAAAGCTCCTACAATGAGCAGTTCTTC. Amino acids: CASQSSYNEQFF.

The table lists this clone with a count of one. The CDR3 DNA is TGTGCCAGCAGCCCCTTCGCCGGGACTAGCGGGACTGGGGCCAACGTCCTGACTTTC. Its translation: CASSPFAGTSGTGANVLTF. This sequence joins TRBV9 and TRBJ2-6; 13 bases are a match to TRBD2. With 4 bases clipped from V and 2 bases from J, the junction kept 9 bases outside the gene matches. The germline CDR1 and CDR2 sequences are SGDLS and YYNGEE. The CDR3 contains 19 residues.

CDR3 residues: CAESETGEAQPQHF. Here the CDR3 DNA reads TGTGCCGAATCTGAAACAGGGGAGGCTCAGCCCCAGCATTTT. The chain uses TRBV6-6 and TRBJ1-5, with 7 bases aligning to TRBD1. CDR3 length: 14 amino acids. Germline values: CDR1 MNHNY, CDR2 SVGAGI (reference sequence). V shed 11 bases and J 6 bases; nucleotides not matched to a gene: 13.

This chain uses TRBV4-3 with TRBJ1-3; possible D gene TRBD1, 5 bases. Per germline, CDR1 LGHNA and CDR2 YSLEER. This CDR3 has 14 amino acids. The germline V and J ends were trimmed by 0 bases and 7 bases, with 10 bases remaining between them. DNA of the CDR3: TGCGCCAGCAGCCAAGAGATGGGACTGAACACCATATATTTT. It yields the protein CASSQEMGLNTIYF.

The chain combines TRBV5-1 with TRBJ1-3; D may be TRBD1 (6 bases). The length of the CDR3 is 15 residues. The V gene lost 6 bases and the J gene lost 4 bases, with 17 bases spanning the gap. The germline CDR1 and CDR2 sequences are SGHRS and YFSETQ. The CDR3 nucleotides are TGCGCCAGCACCCCGACAGGCCAAGGAGGAAACACCATATATTTT. Translation gives CASTPTGQGGNTIYF.

This clone is a singleton in its sample. This rearrangement joins TRBV7-8 to TRBJ2-2; 8 bases map to TRBD2. The junction had 6 bases not matched to a gene; V was cut back by 5 bases and J by 4 bases. Germline CDR1 SGHVS, CDR2 FQNEAQ. This CDR3 has 15 amino acids. In DNA form, the CDR3 reads TGTGCCAGCAGCCCTCGGACTAGCTTCACCGGGGAGCTGTTTTTT. It codes for CASSPRTSFTGELFF.

J is TRBJ2-7 and V is TRBV4-2, with TRBD1 matching 9 bases. The CDR3 covers 15 residues. V gave up 4 bases and J gave up 0 bases; unmatched junction bases: 4. Germline CDR1 and CDR2: LGHNA and YNFKEQ. The CDR3 loop reads CASSRDRGNSYEQYF. The CDR3, as DNA: TGTGCCAGCAGCCGCGACAGGGGGAACTCCTACGAGCAGTACTTC.

The genes are TRBV19 and TRBJ1-1; no firm D call. Trimming left V 5 bases short and J 4 bases short, with 5 bases between. The CDR3 sequence is 11 residues long. CDR1 and CDR2 from the germline V gene are LNHDA and SQIVND (reference sequence). The CDR3 DNA is TGTGCCAGTAGTCACATCACTGAAGCTTTCTTT. It is translated as CASSHITEAFF.

CDR3 sequence reads: CASSGTGTEAFF. In DNA form, the CDR3 reads TGTGCCAGCAGTGGCACCGGGACAGAAGCTTTCTTT. The V gene is TRBV28, the J gene TRBJ1-1; D is possibly TRBD1 (6 bases). V was cut by 5 bases and J by 8 bases, with 12 bases left in between. CDR1 is MDHEN and CDR2 is SYDVKM in the germline V gene. This CDR3 has 12 amino acids.

The chain has TRBV7-9 and TRBJ1-1; D is unclear. The CDR3 contains 12 residues. The V end lost 7 bases, the J end lost 1 base, and 7 bases lay between the germline ends. Germline lookup yields CDR1 SEHNR and CDR2 FQNEAQ (reference sequence). The CDR3, as DNA: TGTGCCAGCACCCCAGGGAACACTGAAGCTTTCTTT. The encoded protein is CASTPGNTEAFF.

J is TRBJ2-5 and V is TRBV5-6; the D call may be TRBD1 or TRBD2 (5 bases each). Trimming stripped 4 bases from V and 7 bases from J, with 14 bases between. The CDR3 has 13 amino acids. The germline V gene has CDR1 SGHDT and CDR2 YYEEEE. CDR3 in amino acids: CASSRVEGRTQYF. As DNA, the CDR3 is TGTGCCAGCAGCCGCGTCGAGGGGCGGACCCAGTACTTC.